This T cell receptor (beta chain) was sequenced for a study of cytomegalovirus exposure and HLA in healthy donors. Regarding the study as a whole: Reported performance of the classifier showed diagnosis of cytomegalovirus status with high specificity and sensitivity. Overall, roughly 150 TCR beta chains were annotated as cytomegalovirus-associated.

As concerns this clone: Its antigen is not known.

13 Jbeta primers and 60 Vbeta primers were used for the PCR. Profiling relied on immunoSEQ multiplex PCR, and the TCRdb table lists in-frame clones only, not all of them. The sample includes over 150,000 clones, roughly 87% of them seen just once. The length of the CDR3 is 12 residues. CDR1 and CDR2 (germline): MNHEY, SVGAGI. The V gene end was trimmed by 10 bases and the J gene end by 4 bases; junction bases not matched to a gene: 4. The chain employs TRBV6-5 and TRBJ2-1; the match to TRBD2 covers 7 bases. Sequencing was performed on PBMCs. This receptor was obtained from a girl under three years old in good health and CMV-seronegative. The CDR3 DNA is TGTGCCACCTGGGGGGGGTACAATGAGCAGTTCTTC. This translates into CATWGGYNEQFF.